The sequence of this T cell receptor beta chain was determined in a study of metastatic and nonmetastatic thyroid tumors. Study information: Repertoire comparison spanned blood and tumor or nodule tissue of malignant and benign thyroid patients.

TCRdb reprocessed the PCR reads via MiXCR. The data hold around 21,000 clones, with about 23% observed a single time. Prior to thyroid surgery, none of the patients had received any treatment. Overall study results and limits: According to reports, the diversity of TCR beta was significantly higher in malignant thyroid tumors than in benign nodules, and this held in both blood and tumor samples.

Ten or more counts support this clone. What it binds is not known. The sequence was obtained from a male donor with papillary thyroid cancer or a benign thyroid nodule (not recorded which). Some clones in this sample may be carry-over from other donors' samples. Sequenced sample: blood.

The CDR3 region has the DNA TGTGCCAGCCACAGGAGGGCCAACGTCCTGACTTTC. Translated: CASHRRANVLTF. This rearrangement joins TRBV2 to TRBJ2-6; tentative D call: TRBD1 (5 bases). V lost 8 bases, J lost 5 bases, and 7 bases lay in between. CDR3 length equals 12 residues. Germline V gene data show CDR1 as SNHLY and CDR2 as FYNNEI. Full variable domain (remainder filled in from reference TRBV2 and TRBJ2-6): EPEVTQTPSHQVTQMGQEVILRCVPISNHLYFYWYRQILGQKVEFLVSFYNNEISEKSEIFDDQFSVERPDGSNFTLKIRSTKLEDSAMYFCASHRRANVLTFGAGSRLTVL.